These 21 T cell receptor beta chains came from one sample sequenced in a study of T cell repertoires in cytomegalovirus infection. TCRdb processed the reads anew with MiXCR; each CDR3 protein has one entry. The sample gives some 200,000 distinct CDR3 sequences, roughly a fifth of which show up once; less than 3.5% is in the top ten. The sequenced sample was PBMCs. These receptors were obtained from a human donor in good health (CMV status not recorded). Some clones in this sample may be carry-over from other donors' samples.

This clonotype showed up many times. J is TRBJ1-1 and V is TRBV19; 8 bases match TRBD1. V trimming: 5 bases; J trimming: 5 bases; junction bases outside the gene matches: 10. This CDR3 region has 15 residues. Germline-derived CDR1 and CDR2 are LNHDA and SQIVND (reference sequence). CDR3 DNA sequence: TGTGCCAGTAGTCATGTCCGGACAGGGCAGACTGAAGCTTTCTTT. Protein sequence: CASSHVRTGQTEAFF.

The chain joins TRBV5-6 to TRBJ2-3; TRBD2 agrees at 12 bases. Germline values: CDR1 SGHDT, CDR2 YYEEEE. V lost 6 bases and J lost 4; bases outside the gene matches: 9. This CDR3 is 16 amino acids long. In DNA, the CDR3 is TGTGCCAGCAATGGGCGGGGACTAGCGGGCGCAGATACGCAGTATTTT. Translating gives CASNGRGLAGADTQYF.

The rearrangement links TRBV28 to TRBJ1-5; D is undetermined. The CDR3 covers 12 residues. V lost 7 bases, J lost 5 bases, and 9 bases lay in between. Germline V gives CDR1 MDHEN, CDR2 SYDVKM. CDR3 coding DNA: TGTGCCAGCACGGCAAAACATCAGCCCCAGCATTTT. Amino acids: CASTAKHQPQHF.

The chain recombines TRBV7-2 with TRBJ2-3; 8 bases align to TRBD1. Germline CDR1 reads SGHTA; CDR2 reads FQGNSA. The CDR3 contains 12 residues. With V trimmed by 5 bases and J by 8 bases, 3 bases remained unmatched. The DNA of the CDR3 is TGTGCCAGCAGCAAAACAGGGGGTACGCAGTATTTT. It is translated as CASSKTGGTQYF.

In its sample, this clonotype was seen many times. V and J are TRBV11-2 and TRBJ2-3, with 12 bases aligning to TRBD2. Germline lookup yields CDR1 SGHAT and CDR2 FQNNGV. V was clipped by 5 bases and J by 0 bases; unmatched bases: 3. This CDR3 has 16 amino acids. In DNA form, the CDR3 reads TGTGCCAGCAGCCCCGGGACTAGCGGGAGCACAGATACGCAGTATTTT. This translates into CASSPGTSGSTDTQYF.

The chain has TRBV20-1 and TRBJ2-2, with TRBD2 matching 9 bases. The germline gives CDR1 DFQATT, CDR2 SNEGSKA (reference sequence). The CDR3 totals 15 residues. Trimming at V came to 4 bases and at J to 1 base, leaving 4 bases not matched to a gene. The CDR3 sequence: CSATRSGGNTGELFF. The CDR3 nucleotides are TGCAGTGCTACCCGTAGCGGGGGGAACACCGGGGAGCTGTTTTTT.

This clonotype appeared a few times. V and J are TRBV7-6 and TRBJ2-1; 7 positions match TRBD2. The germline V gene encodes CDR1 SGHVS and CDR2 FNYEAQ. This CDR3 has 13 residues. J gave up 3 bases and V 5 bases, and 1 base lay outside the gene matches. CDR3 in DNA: TGTGCCAGCAGCCGGGGGGACTACAATGAGCAGTTCTTC. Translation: CASSRGDYNEQFF.

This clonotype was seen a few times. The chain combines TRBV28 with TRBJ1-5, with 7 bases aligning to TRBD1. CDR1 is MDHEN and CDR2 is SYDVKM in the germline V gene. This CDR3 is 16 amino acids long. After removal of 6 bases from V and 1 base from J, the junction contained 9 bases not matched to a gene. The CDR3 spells CASSHDRVRSNQPQHF. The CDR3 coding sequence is TGTGCCAGCAGCCATGACAGGGTGCGGAGCAATCAGCCCCAGCATTTT.

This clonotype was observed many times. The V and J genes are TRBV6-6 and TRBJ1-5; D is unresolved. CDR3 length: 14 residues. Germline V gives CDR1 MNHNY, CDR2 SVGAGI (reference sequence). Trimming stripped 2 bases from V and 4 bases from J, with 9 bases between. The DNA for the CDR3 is TGTGCCAGCAGTTACGTAGGAATAAATCAGCCCCAGCATTTT. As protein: CASSYVGINQPQHF.

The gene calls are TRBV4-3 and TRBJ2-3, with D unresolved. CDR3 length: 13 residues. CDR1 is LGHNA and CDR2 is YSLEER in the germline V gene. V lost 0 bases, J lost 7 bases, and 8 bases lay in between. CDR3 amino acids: CASSQDPYNTQYF. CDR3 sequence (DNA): TGCGCCAGCAGCCAAGACCCGTATAATACGCAGTATTTT.

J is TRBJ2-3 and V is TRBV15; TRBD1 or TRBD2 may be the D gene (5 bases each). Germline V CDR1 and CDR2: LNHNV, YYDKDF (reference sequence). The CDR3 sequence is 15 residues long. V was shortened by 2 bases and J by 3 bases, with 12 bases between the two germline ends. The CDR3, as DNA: TGTGCCACCAGCAGATCCGGGGCCTCGACAGATACGCAGTATTTT. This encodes CATSRSGASTDTQYF.

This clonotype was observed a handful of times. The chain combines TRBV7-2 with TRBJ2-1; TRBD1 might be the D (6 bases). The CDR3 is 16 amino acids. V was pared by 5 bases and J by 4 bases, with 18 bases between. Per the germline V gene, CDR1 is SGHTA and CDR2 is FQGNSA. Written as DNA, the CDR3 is TGTGCCAGCAGCACCTCGACAGGAGGCCCTTACAATGAGCAGTTCTTC. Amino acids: CASSTSTGGPYNEQFF.

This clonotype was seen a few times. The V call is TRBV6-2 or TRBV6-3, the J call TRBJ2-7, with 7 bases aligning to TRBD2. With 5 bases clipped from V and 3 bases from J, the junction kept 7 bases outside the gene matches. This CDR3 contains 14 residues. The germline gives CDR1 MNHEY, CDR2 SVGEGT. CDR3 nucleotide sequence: TGTGCCAGCAGTGTGGCGGGAGAAATCTACGAGCAGTACTTC. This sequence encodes CASSVAGEIYEQYF.

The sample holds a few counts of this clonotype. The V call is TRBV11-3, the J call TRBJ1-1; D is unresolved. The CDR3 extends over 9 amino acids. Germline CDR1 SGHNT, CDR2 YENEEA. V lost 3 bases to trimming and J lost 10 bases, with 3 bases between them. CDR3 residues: CASSLSAFF. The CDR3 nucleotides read TGTGCCAGCAGCTTGTCAGCTTTCTTT.

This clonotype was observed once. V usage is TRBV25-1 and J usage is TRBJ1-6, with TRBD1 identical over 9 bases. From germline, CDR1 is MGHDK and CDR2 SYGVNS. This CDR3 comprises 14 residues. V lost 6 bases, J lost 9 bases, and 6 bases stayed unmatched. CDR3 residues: CASRGTGRSSPLHF. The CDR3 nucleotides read TGTGCCAGCAGGGGGACAGGGAGGAGTTCACCCCTCCACTTT. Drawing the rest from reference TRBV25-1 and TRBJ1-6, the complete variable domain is EADIYQTPRYLVIGTGKKITLECSQTMGHDKMYWYQQDPGMELHLIHYSYGVNSTEKGDLSSESTVSRIRTEHFPLTLESARPSHTSQYLCASRGTGRSSPLHFGNGTRLTVT.

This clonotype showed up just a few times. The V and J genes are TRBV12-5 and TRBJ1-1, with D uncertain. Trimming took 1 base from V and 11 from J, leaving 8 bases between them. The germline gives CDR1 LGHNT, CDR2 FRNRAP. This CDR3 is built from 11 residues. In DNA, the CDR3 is TGTGCTAGTGGTTTGGGAGAGTCGGCTTTCTTT. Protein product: CASGLGESAFF.

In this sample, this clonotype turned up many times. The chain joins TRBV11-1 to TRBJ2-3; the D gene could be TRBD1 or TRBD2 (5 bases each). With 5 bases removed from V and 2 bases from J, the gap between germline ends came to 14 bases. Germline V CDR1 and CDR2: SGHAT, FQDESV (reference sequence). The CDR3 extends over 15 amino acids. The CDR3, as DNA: TGTGCCAGCAGCCCGGGACCTTACTCCACAGATACGCAGTATTTT. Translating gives CASSPGPYSTDTQYF.

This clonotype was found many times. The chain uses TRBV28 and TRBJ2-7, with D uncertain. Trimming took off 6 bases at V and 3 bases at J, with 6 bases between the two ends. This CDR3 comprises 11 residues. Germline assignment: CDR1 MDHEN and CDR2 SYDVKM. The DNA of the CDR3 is TGTGCCAGCAGCCGGAACTACGAGCAGTACTTC. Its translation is CASSRNYEQYF. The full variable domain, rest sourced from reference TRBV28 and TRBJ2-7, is DVKVTQSSRYLVKRTGEKVFLECVQDMDHENMFWYRQDPGLGLRLIYFSYDVKMKEKGDIPEGYSVSREKKERFSLILESASTNQTSMYLCASSRNYEQYFGPGTRLTVT.

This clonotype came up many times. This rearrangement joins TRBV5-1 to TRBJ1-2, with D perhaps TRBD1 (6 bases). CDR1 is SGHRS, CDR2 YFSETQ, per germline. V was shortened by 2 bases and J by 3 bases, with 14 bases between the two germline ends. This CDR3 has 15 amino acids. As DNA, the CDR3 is TGCGCCAGCAGCTTAGGCAGGGGCGTTGACTATGGCTACACCTTC. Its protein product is CASSLGRGVDYGYTF.

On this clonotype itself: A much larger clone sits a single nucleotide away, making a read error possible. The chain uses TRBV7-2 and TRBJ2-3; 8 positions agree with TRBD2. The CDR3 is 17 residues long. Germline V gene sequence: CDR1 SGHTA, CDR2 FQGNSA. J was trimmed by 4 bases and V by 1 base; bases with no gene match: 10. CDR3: CASSLDGRVGLADTQYF. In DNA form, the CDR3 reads TGTGCCAGCAGCTTAGACGGGAGGGTGGGCCTCGCAGATACGCAGTATTTT.

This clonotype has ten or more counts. CDR3 sequence: CASSFTTSDTQYF. The CDR3 DNA sequence: TGTGCCAGTAGTTTCACGACATCCGATACGCAGTATTTT. J is TRBJ2-3 and V is TRBV19; D remains unclear. CDR1 LNHDA and CDR2 SQIVND come from the germline V gene (reference sequence). The CDR3 is 13 amino acids. Trimming shortened V by 5 bases and J by 6 bases, and 12 bases separated the two germline ends.